Listed here are 5 T cell receptor beta chains from one sample, sequenced in a study of T cells in narcolepsy. Here immunoSEQ multiplex PCR was the method, and the copy in TCRdb shows in-frame clones only, minus some. The sample records tens of thousands of clones, about 85% being singletons. The specimen sequenced was CD45RA- memory CD4+ T cells from PBMCs. These receptor sequences come from a human donor with narcolepsy.

Comment on this clone: The same CDR3 also results from other DNA sequences found in this sample. The chain carries TRBV19 and TRBJ2-7; 12 positions match TRBD1. This CDR3 contains 15 residues. In germline, CDR1 is LNHDA, CDR2 SQIVND (reference sequence). J lost 7 bases, V lost 5 bases, and 9 bases had no gene match. The CDR3 DNA reads TGTGCCAGTAGTCGACCGGGACAGGGGGCGCGGGAGCAGTACTTC. Protein product: CASSRPGQGAREQYF. The whole variable domain, remainder taken from reference TRBV19 and TRBJ2-7, is DGGITQSPKYLFRKEGQNVTLSCEQNLNHDAMYWYRQDPGQGLRLIYYSQIVNDFQKGDIAEGYSVSREKKESFPLTVTSAQKNPTAFYLCASSRPGQGAREQYFGPGTRLTVT.

In DNA form, the CDR3 reads TGTGCCAGCAGCTTGGCCGGATCCGGGGGAGTGTCCAAAAACATTCAGTACTTC. Amino acids: CASSLAGSGGVSKNIQYF. This chain connects TRBV5-4 to TRBJ2-4, with D possibly TRBD2 on 6 matching bases. The ends were cut back, 0 bases at V and 2 bases at J, with 18 bases in the middle. The CDR3 consists of 18 residues. Germline V lookup: CDR1 SGHNT, CDR2 YYREEE (reference sequence).

The chain combines TRBV4-2 with TRBJ1-2, with D possibly being TRBD1 (5 bases). V was cut by 5 bases and J by 5 bases, with 15 bases left in between. The CDR3 spans 14 residues. CDR1 LGHNA and CDR2 YNFKEQ come from the germline V gene. The CDR3 DNA reads TGTGCCAGCAGCGGAGGGACCGCCCAGTATGGCTACACCTTC. Translating it yields CASSGGTAQYGYTF.

This chain connects TRBV18 to TRBJ2-3; perhaps TRBD2 as D (7 bases). The length of the CDR3 is 16 residues. Between the trimmed V and J ends, which lost 3 bases and 5 bases, there was a span of 18 bases. Germline CDR1 reads KGHSH; CDR2 reads LQKENI. CDR3: CASSPPGGGGGDTQYF. The CDR3, as DNA: TGTGCCAGCTCACCCCCAGGTGGGGGCGGGGGAGATACGCAGTATTTT.

This chain joins TRBV6-1 and TRBJ1-2, with D unclear. The V and J ends lost 4 bases and 7 bases respectively, with 19 bases between them. Germline V lookup: CDR1 MNHNS, CDR2 SASEGT. There are 15 residues in the CDR3. The CDR3 is CASSAGAGGVSGYTF. As DNA, the CDR3 is TGTGCCAGCAGTGCCGGCGCGGGCGGGGTATCTGGCTACACCTTC.